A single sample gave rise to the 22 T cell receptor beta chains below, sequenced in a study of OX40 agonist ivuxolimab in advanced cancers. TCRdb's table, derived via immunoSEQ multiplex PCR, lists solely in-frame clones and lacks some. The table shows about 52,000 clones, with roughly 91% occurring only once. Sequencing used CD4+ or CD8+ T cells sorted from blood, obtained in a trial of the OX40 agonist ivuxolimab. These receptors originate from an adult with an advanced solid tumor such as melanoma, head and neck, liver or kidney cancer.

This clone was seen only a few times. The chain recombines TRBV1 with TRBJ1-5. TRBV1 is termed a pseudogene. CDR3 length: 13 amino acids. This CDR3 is CTSSQAGSQPQHF. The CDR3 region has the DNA TGCACCAGCAGCCAAGCGGGGAGTCAGCCCCAGCATTTT.

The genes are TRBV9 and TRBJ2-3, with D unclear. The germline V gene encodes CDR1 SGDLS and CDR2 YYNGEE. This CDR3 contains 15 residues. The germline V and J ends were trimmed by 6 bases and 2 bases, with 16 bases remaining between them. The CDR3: CASNRGNGATDTQYF. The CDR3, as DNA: TGTGCCAGCAACCGTGGGAACGGAGCCACAGATACGCAGTATTTT. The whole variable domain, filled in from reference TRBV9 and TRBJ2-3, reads DSGVTQTPKHLITATGQRVTLRCSPRSGDLSVYWYQQSLDQGLQFLIQYYNGEERAKGNILERFSAQQFPDLHSELNLSSLELGDSALYFCASNRGNGATDTQYFGPGTRLTVL.

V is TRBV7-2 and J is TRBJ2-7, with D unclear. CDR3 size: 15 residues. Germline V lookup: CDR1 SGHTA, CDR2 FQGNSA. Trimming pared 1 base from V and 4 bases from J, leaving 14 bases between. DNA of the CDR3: TGTGCCAGCAGCTTAGGGCTCTCTCCCCCTTACGAGCAGTACTTC. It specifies CASSLGLSPPYEQYF.

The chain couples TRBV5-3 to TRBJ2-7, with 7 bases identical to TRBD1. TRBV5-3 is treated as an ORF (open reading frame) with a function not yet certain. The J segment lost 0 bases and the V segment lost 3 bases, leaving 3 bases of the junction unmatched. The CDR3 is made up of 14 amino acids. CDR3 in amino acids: CARSSDRDSYEQYF. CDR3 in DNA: TGTGCCAGAAGCTCTGACAGGGACTCCTACGAGCAGTACTTC.

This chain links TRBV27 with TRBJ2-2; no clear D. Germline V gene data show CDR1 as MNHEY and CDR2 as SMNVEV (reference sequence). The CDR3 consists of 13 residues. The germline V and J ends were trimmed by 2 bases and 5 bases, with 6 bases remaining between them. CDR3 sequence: CASSLIRTGELFF. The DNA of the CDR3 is TGTGCCAGCAGTTTAATCCGGACCGGGGAGCTGTTTTTT.

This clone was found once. CDR3 residues: CASSDLAGEGGTDTQYF. The CDR3 nucleotides read TGCGCCAGCAGTGATCTAGCGGGAGAGGGCGGCACAGATACGCAGTATTTT. V gene TRBV10-2 combines with J gene TRBJ2-3; TRBD2 agrees at 10 bases. Germline lookup yields CDR1 WSHSY and CDR2 SAAADI. The CDR3 is 17 residues long. After removal of 3 bases from V and 1 base from J, the junction contained 7 bases not matched to a gene.

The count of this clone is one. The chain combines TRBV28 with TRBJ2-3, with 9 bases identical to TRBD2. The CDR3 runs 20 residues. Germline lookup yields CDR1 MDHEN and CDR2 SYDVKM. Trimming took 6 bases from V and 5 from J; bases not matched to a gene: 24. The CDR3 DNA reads TGTGCCAGCAGCTCCCCAGGGGTAAGGGATAGCGGGAGTTTTGGAGATACGCAGTATTTT. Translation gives CASSSPGVRDSGSFGDTQYF.

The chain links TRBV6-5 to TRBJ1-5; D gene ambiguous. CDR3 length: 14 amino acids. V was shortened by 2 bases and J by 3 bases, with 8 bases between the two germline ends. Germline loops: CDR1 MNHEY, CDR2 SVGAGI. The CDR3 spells CASSYNQNNQPQHF. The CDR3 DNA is TGTGCCAGCAGTTACAACCAGAACAATCAGCCCCAGCATTTT.

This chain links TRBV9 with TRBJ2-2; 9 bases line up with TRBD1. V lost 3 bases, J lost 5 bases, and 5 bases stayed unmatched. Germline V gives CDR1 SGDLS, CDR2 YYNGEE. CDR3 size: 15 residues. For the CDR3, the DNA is TGTGCCAGCAGCGCCACAGGGGGCCGAACCGGGGAGCTGTTTTTT. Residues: CASSATGGRTGELFF.

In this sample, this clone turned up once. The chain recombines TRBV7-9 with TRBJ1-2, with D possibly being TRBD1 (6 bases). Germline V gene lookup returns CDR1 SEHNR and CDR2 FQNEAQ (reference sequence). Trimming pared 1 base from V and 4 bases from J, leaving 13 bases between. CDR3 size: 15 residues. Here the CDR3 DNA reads TGTGCCAGCAGCTTAGTTGGGGGGACATCCTATGGCTACACCTTC. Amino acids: CASSLVGGTSYGYTF. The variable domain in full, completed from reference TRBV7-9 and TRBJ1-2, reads DTGVSQNPRHKITKRGQNVTFRCDPISEHNRLYWYRQTLGQGPEFLTYFQNEAQLEKSRLLSDRFSAERPKGSFSTLEIQRTEQGDSAMYLCASSLVGGTSYGYTFGSGTRLTVV.

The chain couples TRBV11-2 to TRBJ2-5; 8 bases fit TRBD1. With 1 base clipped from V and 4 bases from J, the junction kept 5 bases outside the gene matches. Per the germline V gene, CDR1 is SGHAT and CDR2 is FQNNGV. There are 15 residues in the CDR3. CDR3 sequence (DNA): TGTGCCAGCAGCTTAGGGACAGGGTTACCAGAGACCCAGTACTTC. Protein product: CASSLGTGLPETQYF.

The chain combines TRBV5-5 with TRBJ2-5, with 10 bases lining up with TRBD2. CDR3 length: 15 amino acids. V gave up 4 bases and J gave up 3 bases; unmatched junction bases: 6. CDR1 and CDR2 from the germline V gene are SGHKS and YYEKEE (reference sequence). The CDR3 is CASSPYGTSEETQYF. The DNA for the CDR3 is TGTGCCAGCAGCCCCTATGGGACTAGCGAAGAGACCCAGTACTTC.

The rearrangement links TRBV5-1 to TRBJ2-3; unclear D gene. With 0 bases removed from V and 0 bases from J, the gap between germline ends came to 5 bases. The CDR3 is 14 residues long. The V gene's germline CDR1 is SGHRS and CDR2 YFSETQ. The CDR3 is CASSLATSTDTQYF. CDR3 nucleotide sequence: TGCGCCAGCAGCTTGGCAACTAGCACAGATACGCAGTATTTT.

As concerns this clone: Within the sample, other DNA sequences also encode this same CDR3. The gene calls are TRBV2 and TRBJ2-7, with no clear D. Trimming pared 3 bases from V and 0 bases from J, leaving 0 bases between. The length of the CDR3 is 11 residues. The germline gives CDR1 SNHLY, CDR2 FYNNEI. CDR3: CASSDSYEQYF. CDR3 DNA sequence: TGTGCCAGCAGTGACTCCTACGAGCAGTACTTC.

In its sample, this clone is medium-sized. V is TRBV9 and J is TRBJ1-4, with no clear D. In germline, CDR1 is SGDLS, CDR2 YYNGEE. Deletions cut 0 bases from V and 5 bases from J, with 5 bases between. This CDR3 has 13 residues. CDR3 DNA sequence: TGTGCCAGCAGCGTAGATATCAATGAAAAACTGTTTTTT. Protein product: CASSVDINEKLFF.

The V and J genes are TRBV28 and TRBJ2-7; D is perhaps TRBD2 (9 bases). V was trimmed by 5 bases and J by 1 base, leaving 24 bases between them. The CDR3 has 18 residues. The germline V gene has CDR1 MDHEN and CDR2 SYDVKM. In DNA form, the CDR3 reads TGTGCCAGCAGTCAGGACAGGGCTAGCGGGATAACTTCCTACGAGCAGTACTTC. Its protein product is CASSQDRASGITSYEQYF.

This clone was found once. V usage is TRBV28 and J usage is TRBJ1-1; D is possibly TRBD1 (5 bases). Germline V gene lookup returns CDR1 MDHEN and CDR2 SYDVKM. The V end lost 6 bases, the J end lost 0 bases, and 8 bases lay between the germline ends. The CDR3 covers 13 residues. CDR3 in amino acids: CASSSGLNTEAFF. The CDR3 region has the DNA TGTGCCAGCAGCTCAGGGTTGAACACTGAAGCTTTCTTT.

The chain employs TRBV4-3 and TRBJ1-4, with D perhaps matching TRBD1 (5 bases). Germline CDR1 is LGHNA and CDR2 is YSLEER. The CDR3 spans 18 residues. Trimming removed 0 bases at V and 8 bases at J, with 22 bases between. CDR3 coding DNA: TGCGCCAGCAGCCAAGAACCCGGATTGGGGCCCGCGAGGGAAAAACTGTTTTTT. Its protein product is CASSQEPGLGPAREKLFF.

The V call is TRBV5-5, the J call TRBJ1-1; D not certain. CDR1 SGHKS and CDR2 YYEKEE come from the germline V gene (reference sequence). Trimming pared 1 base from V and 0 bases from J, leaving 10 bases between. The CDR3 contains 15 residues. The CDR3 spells CASSLNSRLNTEAFF. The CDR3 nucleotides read TGTGCCAGCAGCTTGAACAGCAGATTGAACACTGAAGCTTTCTTT.

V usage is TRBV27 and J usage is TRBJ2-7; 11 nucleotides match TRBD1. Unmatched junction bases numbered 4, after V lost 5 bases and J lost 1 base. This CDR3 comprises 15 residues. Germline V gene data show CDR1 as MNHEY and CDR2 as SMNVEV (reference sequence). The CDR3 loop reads CASSAGTGGSYEQYF. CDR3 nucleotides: TGTGCCAGCAGTGCCGGGACAGGGGGTTCCTACGAGCAGTACTTC.

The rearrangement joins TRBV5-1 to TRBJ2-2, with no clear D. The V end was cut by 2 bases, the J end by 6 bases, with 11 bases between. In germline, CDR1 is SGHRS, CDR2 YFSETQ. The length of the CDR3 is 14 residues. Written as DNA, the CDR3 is TGCGCCAGCAGCTTAAATGCCTCACCCGGGGAGCTGTTTTTT. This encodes CASSLNASPGELFF.

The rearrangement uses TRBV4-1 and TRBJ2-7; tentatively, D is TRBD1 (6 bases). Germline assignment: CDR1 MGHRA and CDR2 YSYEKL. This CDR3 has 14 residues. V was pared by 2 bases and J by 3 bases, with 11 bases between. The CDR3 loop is CASSQTTRGYEQYF. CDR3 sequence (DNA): TGCGCCAGCAGCCAAACGACCAGGGGCTACGAGCAGTACTTC.